These T cell receptor beta chains were read from a single sample in a study of cytomegalovirus exposure and HLA in healthy donors. Data came from immunoSEQ multiplex PCR; TCRdb stores just in-frame clones and leaves some out. The sample carries approximately 180,000 clones, 70% to 80% recorded once. Sequenced sample: PBMCs. The source is a woman between 50 and 59 years old in good health and CMV-seronegative. CDR3s include the opening cysteine and the closing phenylalanine or tryptophan. Each record gives: V gene, clone size, CDR3 length, J gene, D gene, CDR3 protein, CDR3 DNA. D genes are given only for firm matches. Clone sizes are given selectively: once, few, many, or a class where the clone is expanded.

TRBV9	-	18	TRBJ2-6	TRBD1	CASSVVRGRDSGANVLTF	TGTGCCAGCAGCGTAGTGAGGGGGCGAGACTCTGGGGCCAACGTCCTGACTTTC
TRBV7-2	-	15	TRBJ1-3	-	CASSLAAFAGNTIYF	TGTGCCAGCAGCTTAGCGGCCTTCGCTGGAAACACCATATATTTT
TRBV6-1	-	14	TRBJ1-5	-	CASSPGIINQPQHF	TGTGCCAGCAGCCCAGGGATCATCAATCAGCCCCAGCATTTT
TRBV7-8	once	16	TRBJ2-3	-	CASSLGQAVMTDTQYF	TGTGCCAGCAGCTTAGGTCAGGCTGTGATGACAGATACGCAGTATTTT
TRBV2	-	19	TRBJ2-6	TRBD1	CASRVWGTGAKGGANVLTF	TGTGCCAGCAGGGTTTGGGGGACAGGTGCGAAGGGGGGGGCCAACGTCCTGACTTTC
TRBV5-8	-	15	TRBJ2-4	-	CASSLGVLAKNIQYF	TGTGCCAGCAGCTTAGGGGTTCTAGCCAAAAACATTCAGTACTTC
TRBV6-5	-	15	TRBJ1-2	-	CASSPRGRGAYGYTF	TGTGCCAGCAGTCCACGTGGGAGGGGGGCCTATGGCTACACCTTC
TRBV28	-	14	TRBJ1-2	-	CASSFLNPRGSNTF	TGTGCCAGCAGTTTTCTAAATCCGCGGGGGAGTAACACCTTC
TRBV18	-	13	TRBJ2-7	-	CASSPPSSYEQYF	TGTGCCAGCTCACCACCGAGCTCCTACGAGCAGTACTTC
TRBV10-3	-	13	TRBJ2-1	-	CAISDVGGGEQFF	TGTGCCATCAGTGATGTAGGGGGGGGTGAGCAGTTCTTC
TRBV5-1	few	14	TRBJ2-7	-	CASRTVGGGDEQYF	TGCGCCAGCAGGACTGTGGGGGGAGGCGACGAGCAGTACTTC
TRBV7-2	-	15	TRBJ1-1	-	CASSLGREGGTEAFF	TGTGCCAGCAGCTTAGGCAGGGAGGGGGGCACTGAAGCTTTCTTT
TRBV10-2	once	15	TRBJ2-5	-	CASSESRGPRETQYF	TGCGCCAGCAGTGAGTCGCGGGGCCCTCGAGAGACCCAGTACTTC
TRBV29-1	-	11	TRBJ2-5	-	CSVAGGETQYF	TGCAGCGTAGCCGGCGGGGAGACCCAGTACTTC
TRBV29-1	-	15	TRBJ2-3	-	CSVPPRLGAADTQYF	TGCAGCGTCCCCCCGAGGTTGGGAGCCGCAGATACGCAGTATTTT
TRBV6-5	-	12	TRBJ1-2	TRBD1	CASSPRQGAYTF	TGTGCCAGCAGTCCGCGACAGGGCGCCTACACCTTC
TRBV7-8	once	13	TRBJ2-3	-	CASRDTVTDTQYF	TGTGCCAGCAGGGACACCGTCACAGATACGCAGTATTTT
TRBV27	-	19	TRBJ2-7	TRBD2	CASSLSEYASGKGAYEQYF	TGTGCCAGCAGTTTATCCGAATACGCTAGCGGGAAGGGGGCATACGAGCAGTACTTC
TRBV7-9	once	16	TRBJ2-1	TRBD1	CASSSAGTGARNEQFF	TGTGCCAGCAGCTCCGCCGGGACAGGGGCCAGGAATGAGCAGTTCTTC
TRBV5-1	few	15	TRBJ2-4	-	CASSLARQDKNIQYF	TGCGCCAGCAGCTTGGCCCGGCAGGACAAAAACATTCAGTACTTC
TRBV28	-	14	TRBJ1-4	-	CASRSTGNNEKLFF	TGTGCCAGCAGATCGACAGGAAATAATGAAAAACTGTTTTTT
TRBV7-6	-	16	TRBJ1-5	TRBD1	CASSRLTGGSNQPQHF	TGTGCCAGCAGCCGTCTCACAGGGGGAAGCAATCAGCCCCAGCATTTT
TRBV19	-	17	TRBJ1-2	TRBD1	CASSTLGTAFVIYGYTF	TGTGCCAGTAGTACACTCGGGACAGCTTTCGTAATCTATGGCTACACCTTC
TRBV18	-	18	TRBJ2-6	TRBD1	CASSRRQGTYSGANVLTF	TGTGCCAGCTCCCGACGACAGGGAACCTACTCTGGGGCCAACGTCCTGACTTTC
TRBV6-6	-	12	TRBJ1-2	-	CASSYPREGYTF	TGTGCCAGCAGCTACCCAAGGGAGGGCTACACCTTC
TRBV5-1	-	14	TRBJ1-2	-	CASSLFEQRNGYTF	TGCGCCAGCAGCTTGTTTGAACAGAGAAATGGCTACACCTTC
TRBV19	-	14	TRBJ2-3	TRBD1	CAIRDRGGTDTQYF	TGTGCCATTAGAGACAGGGGTGGCACAGATACGCAGTATTTT
TRBV5-4	-	15	TRBJ2-5	TRBD1	CASSLGDRGRETQYF	TGTGCCAGCAGCTTGGGTGACAGGGGTAGGGAGACCCAGTACTTC
TRBV18	-	16	TRBJ1-2	-	CASSPRGLGSNYGYTF	TGTGCCAGCTCACCTCGGGGATTGGGATCCAACTATGGCTACACCTTC